The next 18 T cell receptor beta chains were all read from a single sample in a study of shared clonotypes between healthy human individuals. The data were produced by immunoSEQ multiplex PCR, yet TCRdb's version contains in-frame clones alone and is incomplete. The sample includes under 600,000 clones, around 97% of them seen just once. The sequenced material came from naive CD4+ T cells sorted from blood. Subset denoted: CD45RA+ positively selected. These receptor sequences come from a woman aged 25 to 39 in good health.

The rearrangement uses TRBV28 and TRBJ2-5; D uncertain. V lost 4 bases and J 2 bases, leaving 32 bases between the germline ends. The CDR3 length is 21 residues. Germline V gene data show CDR1 as MDHEN and CDR2 as SYDVKM. The CDR3 nucleotides are TGTGCCAGCAGTTCCTCCCCGATCCAGTTCTTGATTAGGGAACCACAAGAGACCCAGTACTTC. Amino acid sequence: CASSSSPIQFLIREPQETQYF. Full variable domain (missing parts from reference TRBV28 and TRBJ2-5): DVKVTQSSRYLVKRTGEKVFLECVQDMDHENMFWYRQDPGLGLRLIYFSYDVKMKEKGDIPEGYSVSREKKERFSLILESASTNQTSMYLCASSSSPIQFLIREPQETQYFGPGTRLLVL.

Worth noting for this clone: At one end the junction does not follow the germline gene, possibly because of a read error. The CDR3 DNA reads as TGTGCCAGCAGATTAGCGGGAGGCCCCTCCTACGAGCAGTACTTC. The encoded protein is CASRLAGGPSYEQYF. The chain joins TRBV7-6 to TRBJ2-7, with 10 bases matching TRBD2. The CDR3 has 15 residues. Germline CDR1 is SGHVS and CDR2 is FNYEAQ.

The chain joins TRBV6-4 to TRBJ2-1; D remains unclear. The CDR3 runs to 13 residues. The germline V gene encodes CDR1 MRHNA and CDR2 SNTAGT. Trimming stripped 6 bases from V and 5 bases from J, with 11 bases between. The CDR3 protein is CASSRLANNEQFF. In nucleotides, the CDR3 is TGTGCCAGCAGCAGACTCGCCAACAATGAGCAGTTCTTC.

The chain uses TRBV10-1 and TRBJ2-7; D gene unclear. V gave up 7 bases and J gave up 3 bases, with 13 bases separating them. The CDR3 covers 13 residues. The germline gives CDR1 WNHNN, CDR2 SYGVQD (reference sequence). CDR3 region: CASNPRHYYEQYF. In DNA form, the CDR3 reads TGCGCCAGCAACCCCCGACACTACTACGAGCAGTACTTC.

V is TRBV7-9 and J is TRBJ2-1; TRBD2 matches 13 bases. V dropped 2 bases and J dropped 5; count of bases not matched to a gene: 9. The CDR3 loop spans 18 amino acids. Germline V lookup: CDR1 SEHNR, CDR2 FQNEAQ (reference sequence). The CDR3 nucleotides are TGTGCCAGCAGCTTAAGGGGAGGGACTAGCGGGACCAACAATGAGCAGTTCTTC. Amino acid sequence: CASSLRGGTSGTNNEQFF.

V gene TRBV6-5 combines with J gene TRBJ2-7, with 9 bases fitting TRBD1. Per germline, CDR1 MNHEY and CDR2 SVGAGI. Trimming took 6 bases from V and 2 from J; bases not matched to a gene: 8. The CDR3 runs to 15 residues. CDR3 nucleotides: TGTGCCAGCAGCGAGGGGACAGGGACAGCCTACGAGCAGTACTTC. It specifies CASSEGTGTAYEQYF.

The chain is built from TRBV5-1 and TRBJ2-6; D is ambiguous. Germline lookup yields CDR1 SGHRS and CDR2 YFSETQ. The V gene lost 4 bases and the J gene lost 0 bases, with 11 bases spanning the gap. The CDR3 extends over 16 amino acids. Written as DNA, the CDR3 is TGCGCCAGCAGCCCAGATCTAAGCTCTGGGGCCAACGTCCTGACTTTC. Encoded protein: CASSPDLSSGANVLTF.

This chain links TRBV19 with TRBJ2-3; 7 bases map to TRBD1. The CDR3 spans 14 residues. Germline V lookup: CDR1 LNHDA, CDR2 SQIVND (reference sequence). Trimming took 6 bases from V and 3 from J; bases not matched to a gene: 6. The chain's CDR3 is CASSDRVETDTQYF. DNA of the CDR3: TGTGCCAGTAGCGACAGGGTTGAAACAGATACGCAGTATTTT.

The rearrangement uses TRBV7-9 and TRBJ2-1; D gene unclear. CDR3 length: 15 amino acids. The V end was cut by 2 bases, the J end by 2 bases, with 10 bases between. CDR1 and CDR2 (germline): SEHNR, FQNEAQ (reference sequence). CDR3 sequence (DNA): TGTGCCAGCAGCTTATTAGACGGTGCCTACAATGAGCAGTTCTTC. This sequence encodes CASSLLDGAYNEQFF.

The rearrangement joins TRBV19 to TRBJ1-3; 8 nucleotides match TRBD1. V was pared by 6 bases and J by 1 base, with 11 bases of the junction left unmatched. Germline V gene lookup returns CDR1 LNHDA and CDR2 SQIVND (reference sequence). The CDR3 has 17 residues. CDR3 DNA: TGTGCCAGTAGGGCTAGGGTCGGGGACAGGTCTGGAAACACCATATATTTT. This codes for CASRARVGDRSGNTIYF.

This rearrangement joins TRBV28 to TRBJ2-7; 8 positions agree with TRBD2. CDR1 and CDR2 (germline): MDHEN, SYDVKM. Trimming at V came to 7 bases and at J to 4 bases, leaving 12 bases not matched to a gene. The CDR3 consists of 15 residues. DNA for the CDR3: TGTGCCAGCACCCGCGGCCGGGGGGGAAGTTACGAGCAGTACTTC. It specifies CASTRGRGGSYEQYF.

The chain recombines TRBV6-5 with TRBJ2-5; 7 bases match TRBD1. In germline, CDR1 is MNHEY, CDR2 SVGAGI. Germline trimming cut 4 bases from V and 1 base from J; bases unmatched to any gene: 9. This CDR3 spans 16 amino acids. The CDR3 nucleotides are TGTGCCAGCAGTTCGTACAACAGGGGCCCCCAAGAGACCCAGTACTTC. Translating it yields CASSSYNRGPQETQYF.

The table lists this clone with a count of one. The CDR3 DNA is TGTGCCAGCAGTCGGACAGCAACTAATGAAAAACTGTTTTTT. Translating it yields CASSRTATNEKLFF. The genes are TRBV2 and TRBJ1-4, with D tentatively TRBD1 (6 bases). Germline CDR1 reads SNHLY; CDR2 reads FYNNEI. V lost 5 bases and J lost 0, with 7 bases in between. The CDR3 sequence is 14 residues long.

This chain connects TRBV6-1 to TRBJ2-7, with D unresolved. With 0 bases removed from V and 4 bases from J, the gap between germline ends came to 7 bases. Germline-derived CDR1 and CDR2 are MNHNS and SASEGT. The CDR3 loop spans 13 amino acids. In DNA, the CDR3 is TGTGCCAGCAGTGAAGCGATGAATTACGAGCAGTACTTC. Translated, it gives CASSEAMNYEQYF.

V is TRBV5-8 and J is TRBJ2-5; D gene uncertain. Per the germline V gene, CDR1 is SGHTS and CDR2 is YDEGEE. The CDR3 is made up of 14 amino acids. Trimming left V 2 bases short and J 0 bases short, with 8 bases between. DNA of the CDR3: TGTGCCAGCAGCTTTTTCTCGAACCAAGAGACCCAGTACTTC. Its protein is CASSFFSNQETQYF.

The V gene is TRBV19, the J gene TRBJ1-3, with TRBD1 matching 7 bases. The CDR3 has 15 amino acids. Per the germline V gene, CDR1 is LNHDA and CDR2 is SQIVND (reference sequence). V was clipped by 8 bases and J by 2 bases; unmatched bases: 9. CDR3 DNA sequence: TGTGCCAGTTATGGCCCGCAGGGGGCTGGAAACACCATATATTTT. Translating it yields CASYGPQGAGNTIYF.

Regarding this clone: Other nucleotide sequences from this sample produce the same CDR3. The chain joins TRBV7-9 to TRBJ2-3, with a possible D match to TRBD2 (5 bases). The CDR3 is 14 amino acids. Trimming took 4 bases from V and 0 from J, leaving 8 bases between them. Germline CDR1 SEHNR, CDR2 FQNEAQ (reference sequence). CDR3 loop: CASSSRGSTDTQYF. DNA for the CDR3: TGTGCCAGCAGCTCTCGCGGGAGCACAGATACGCAGTATTTT.

V and J are TRBV14 and TRBJ2-3, with D maybe TRBD2 (6 bases). Trimming pared 3 bases from V and 7 bases from J, leaving 23 bases between. The CDR3 is made up of 17 amino acids. Per germline, CDR1 SGHDN and CDR2 FVKESK. The DNA of the CDR3 is TGTGCCAGCAGCCAGAGGAGGCGGGGCCTCCCGCAAAATACGCAGTATTTT. Amino acids: CASSQRRRGLPQNTQYF.